The next 20 T cell receptor beta chains were all read from a single sample in a study of T cell responses to AZD1222 COVID-19 vaccine. The method was immunoSEQ multiplex PCR; TCRdb's version includes in-frame clones alone and lacks a portion of them. The sample lists 130,000 or so clones, under 95% occurring once. This specimen consisted of peripheral blood, obtained 28 days after the second AZD1222 dose. Receptors were obtained from an adult who received the AZD1222 COVID-19 vaccine.

The chain uses TRBV18 and TRBJ1-5; D uncertain. The CDR3 is 13 residues long. Germline CDR1 reads KGHSH; CDR2 reads LQKENI. V was clipped by 2 bases and J by 5 bases, with 7 bases between them. This CDR3 is CASSPTSYQPQHF. For the CDR3, the DNA is TGTGCCAGCTCACCAACGAGTTATCAGCCCCAGCATTTT.

The CDR3 DNA reads TGTGCCAGCAGCTTAGCGCGCCAGGGGGCTCTTTACGAGCAGTACTTC. Its protein is CASSLARQGALYEQYF. This sequence joins TRBV7-8 and TRBJ2-7; TRBD1 matches at 8 bases. The junction had 8 bases not matched to a gene; V was cut back by 0 bases and J by 4 bases. CDR3 size: 16 residues. The V gene's germline CDR1 is SGHVS and CDR2 FQNEAQ.

The chain combines TRBV4-2 with TRBJ2-5; D is perhaps TRBD1 (5 bases). Trimming removed 2 bases from V and 1 base from J, with 11 bases in between. Germline V gene data show CDR1 as LGHNA and CDR2 as YNFKEQ. The length of the CDR3 is 15 residues. The CDR3 region is CASSQHRQSQETQYF. In DNA form, the CDR3 reads TGTGCCAGCAGCCAACACCGACAGTCCCAAGAGACCCAGTACTTC.

The V and J genes are TRBV4-2 and TRBJ1-2; 12 bases agree with TRBD1. This CDR3 has 16 residues. Germline V gene lookup returns CDR1 LGHNA and CDR2 YNFKEQ. J gave up 8 bases and V 4 bases, and 11 bases lay outside the gene matches. The CDR3 spells CASSPMGQGASFGYTF. The CDR3 DNA is TGTGCCAGCAGCCCCATGGGACAGGGGGCGTCATTCGGCTACACCTTC.

The chain is built from TRBV12-3 or TRBV12-4 and TRBJ2-3; TRBD1 matches 7 bases. The V and J ends lost 5 bases and 11 bases, in that order; junction bases with no gene match: 7. This CDR3 spans 12 amino acids. The CDR3 nucleotides are TGTGCCAGCAGTCGTGACAGGGTTGGGCAGTATTTT. This encodes CASSRDRVGQYF.

J is TRBJ2-1 and V is TRBV9; TRBD2 matches at 7 bases. This CDR3 comprises 16 residues. Losses at the gene ends were 1 base for V and 8 bases for J; bases not matched to a gene: 12. Germline CDR1 reads SGDLS; CDR2 reads YYNGEE. The CDR3 coding sequence is TGTGCCAGCAGCGTACAGGGCGGGAGTCTGGGATATGAGCAGTTCTTC. It specifies CASSVQGGSLGYEQFF. The complete variable domain, with remaining parts taken from reference TRBV9 and TRBJ2-1, reads DSGVTQTPKHLITATGQRVTLRCSPRSGDLSVYWYQQSLDQGLQFLIQYYNGEERAKGNILERFSAQQFPDLHSELNLSSLELGDSALYFCASSVQGGSLGYEQFFGPGTRLTVL.

This clone was recorded once. V is TRBV28 and J is TRBJ2-7, with D unresolved. The ends were cut back, 10 bases at V and 4 bases at J, with 14 bases in the middle. The CDR3 has 12 amino acids. CDR1 MDHEN and CDR2 SYDVKM come from the germline V gene. The CDR3: CATLTAHYEQYF. CDR3 nucleotide sequence: TGTGCCACCTTAACAGCACATTACGAGCAGTACTTC. Full variable domain (outside the CDR3, taken from reference TRBV28 and TRBJ2-7): DVKVTQSSRYLVKRTGEKVFLECVQDMDHENMFWYRQDPGLGLRLIYFSYDVKMKEKGDIPEGYSVSREKKERFSLILESASTNQTSMYLCATLTAHYEQYFGPGTRLTVT.

The V call is TRBV2, the J call TRBJ1-6; D not certain. This CDR3 has 15 residues. Germline V lookup: CDR1 SNHLY, CDR2 FYNNEI. Trimming shortened V by 7 bases and J by 6 bases, and 16 bases separated the two germline ends. CDR3 DNA: TGTGCCAGCATATTCAGTCCCGGTCCTAATTCACCCCTCCACTTT. Residues: CASIFSPGPNSPLHF.

The chain recombines TRBV28 with TRBJ2-5; TRBD1 matches at 7 bases. The CDR3 is 15 residues long. Trimming at V came to 5 bases and at J to 5 bases, leaving 11 bases not matched to a gene. CDR1 and CDR2 (germline): MDHEN, SYDVKM. CDR3: CASSRQTGKWETQYF. CDR3 DNA sequence: TGTGCCAGCAGTCGTCAGACAGGGAAATGGGAGACCCAGTACTTC. Full variable domain (outside the CDR3, taken from reference TRBV28 and TRBJ2-5): DVKVTQSSRYLVKRTGEKVFLECVQDMDHENMFWYRQDPGLGLRLIYFSYDVKMKEKGDIPEGYSVSREKKERFSLILESASTNQTSMYLCASSRQTGKWETQYFGPGTRLLVL.

The genes are TRBV19 and TRBJ1-4, with a weak D call TRBD1 (6 bases). The germline V gene encodes CDR1 LNHDA and CDR2 SQIVND (reference sequence). This CDR3 is built from 15 residues. With 7 bases removed from V and 5 bases from J, the gap between germline ends came to 17 bases. CDR3: CASTPMRGINEKLFF. The CDR3 nucleotides are TGTGCCAGTACCCCTATGAGGGGGATCAATGAAAAACTGTTTTTT.

This chain uses TRBV7-9 with TRBJ2-2; no definite D call. V dropped 2 bases and J dropped 0 bases, with 4 bases sitting between them. Germline V gene lookup returns CDR1 SEHNR and CDR2 FQNEAQ (reference sequence). The CDR3 consists of 14 residues. This CDR3 is CASSLLANTGELFF. In DNA form, the CDR3 reads TGTGCCAGCAGCTTACTAGCGAACACCGGGGAGCTGTTTTTT.

The chain joins TRBV10-3 to TRBJ1-5; the match to TRBD1 covers 8 bases. V lost 3 bases, J lost 7 bases, and 11 bases stayed unmatched. CDR1 ENHRY and CDR2 SYGVKD come from the germline V gene. The CDR3 runs to 16 residues. This CDR3 reads CAISDSDRAIGQPQHF. The DNA of the CDR3 is TGTGCCATCAGTGATTCGGACAGGGCTATAGGGCAGCCCCAGCATTTT.

The rearrangement joins TRBV6-5 to TRBJ1-2; 9 nucleotides match TRBD1. In germline, CDR1 is MNHEY, CDR2 SVGAGI. There are 14 residues in the CDR3. V lost 7 bases and J lost 8; bases outside the gene matches: 11. The CDR3 here is CASKPPTGGFGYTF. Written as DNA, the CDR3 is TGTGCCAGCAAGCCCCCTACAGGGGGCTTCGGCTACACCTTC.

The rearrangement uses TRBV11-2 and TRBJ1-6; D not resolved. Germline V gene data show CDR1 as SGHAT and CDR2 as FQNNGV. V shed 4 bases and J shed 10 bases, with 11 bases lying between them. CDR3 size: 13 residues. Written as DNA, the CDR3 is TGTGCCAGCAGCTCCATGTGGTCCTCACCCCTCCACTTT. Its translation is CASSSMWSSPLHF.

The CDR3 region has the DNA TGTGCCAGCAGTACAGGGGGCTTCTATGGCTACACCTTC. As protein: CASSTGGFYGYTF. The gene calls are TRBV14 and TRBJ1-2; 9 bases are shared with TRBD1. CDR3 length: 13 amino acids. Trimming took 6 bases from V and 4 from J; bases not matched to a gene: 3. Looked up from germline, CDR1 is SGHDN and CDR2 is FVKESK.

This clone was seen a few times. J is TRBJ2-3 and V is TRBV28; TRBD2 matches at 8 bases. Looked up from germline, CDR1 is MDHEN and CDR2 is SYDVKM. V lost 7 bases to trimming and J lost 0 bases; unmatched junction nucleotides: 9. The CDR3 loop spans 16 amino acids. The CDR3: CASTAGGYTSTDTQYF. The CDR3 DNA sequence: TGTGCCAGCACCGCGGGAGGCTATACTAGCACAGATACGCAGTATTTT.

This chain joins TRBV11-2 and TRBJ2-5, with 10 bases identical to TRBD2. The germline CDR1 and CDR2 sequences are SGHAT and FQNNGV. CDR3 length: 15 residues. V lost 5 bases, J lost 5 bases, and 8 bases stayed unmatched. CDR3 nucleotides: TGTGCCAGCAGCCGCTTAGCGGGAGGTCGGGAGACCCAGTACTTC. It is translated as CASSRLAGGRETQYF.

This clone was seen only once. V and J are TRBV19 and TRBJ2-1, with D unclear. CDR1 LNHDA and CDR2 SQIVND come from the germline V gene (reference sequence). The length of the CDR3 is 21 residues. V was shortened by 5 bases and J by 4 bases, with 33 bases between the two germline ends. CDR3 amino acids: CASSLNSPTYVGRLLYNEQFF. In DNA, the CDR3 is TGTGCCAGTAGTTTAAATAGCCCAACGTATGTGGGCAGGCTCTTATACAATGAGCAGTTCTTC.

The J gene is TRBJ2-7, the V gene TRBV7-2; TRBD2 agrees at 11 bases. This CDR3 contains 15 residues. Germline CDR1 SGHTA, CDR2 FQGNSA. With 1 base clipped from V and 7 bases from J, the junction kept 6 bases outside the gene matches. The CDR3, as DNA: TGTGCCAGCAGCTTAGTCGCTAGCGGGAGGAGAGAGCAGTACTTC. Protein product: CASSLVASGRREQYF. Full variable domain (rest looked up from reference TRBV7-2 and TRBJ2-7): GAGVSQSPSNKVTEKGKDVELRCDPISGHTALYWYRQSLGQGLEFLIYFQGNSAPDKSGLPSDRFSAERTGGSVSTLTIQRTQQEDSAVYLCASSLVASGRREQYFGPGTRLTVT.

This chain connects TRBV3-1 (or the pseudogene TRBV3-2) to TRBJ1-3; perhaps TRBD1 as D (5 bases). V was trimmed by 4 bases and J by 6 bases, leaving 7 bases between them. The CDR3 totals 12 residues. Germline CDR1 reads LGHDT; CDR2 reads YNNKEL (reference sequence). The CDR3 DNA sequence: TGTGCCAGCAGCCGGACACAAAACACCATATATTTT. Amino acids: CASSRTQNTIYF.